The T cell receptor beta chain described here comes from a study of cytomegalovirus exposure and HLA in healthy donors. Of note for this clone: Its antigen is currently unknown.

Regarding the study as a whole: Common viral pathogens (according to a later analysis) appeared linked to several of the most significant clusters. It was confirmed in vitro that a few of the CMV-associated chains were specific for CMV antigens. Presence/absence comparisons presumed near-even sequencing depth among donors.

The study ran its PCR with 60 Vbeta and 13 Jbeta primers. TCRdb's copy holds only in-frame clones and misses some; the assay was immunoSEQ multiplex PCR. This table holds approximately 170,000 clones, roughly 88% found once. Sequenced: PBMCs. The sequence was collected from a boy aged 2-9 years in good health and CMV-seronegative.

The CDR3 coding sequence is TGTGCCAGCTCACTGGACAGGGCCGGTGAAAAACTGTTTTTT. As protein: CASSLDRAGEKLFF. The chain joins TRBV18 to TRBJ1-4; 8 bases are shared with TRBD1. Germline CDR1 is KGHSH and CDR2 is LQKENI. Germline trimming cut 4 bases from V and 7 bases from J; bases unmatched to any gene: 5. This CDR3 comprises 14 residues.